The 27 T cell receptor beta chains in this list originate from one sample, sequenced in a study of blood T cell repertoires in COVID-19. TCRdb's table, derived via immunoSEQ multiplex PCR, lists solely in-frame clones and lacks some. In the table there are 95,000 to 150,000 clones, roughly 89% of which are singletons. The sequenced material came from peripheral blood. The receptors originated from a man aged 40-55 years with acute or convalescent COVID-19.

The chain employs TRBV10-3 and TRBJ2-1; 9 bases are a match to TRBD2. CDR3 size: 15 residues. Losses at the gene ends were 7 bases for V and 3 bases for J; bases not matched to a gene: 7. Germline V gives CDR1 ENHRY, CDR2 SYGVKD. CDR3 DNA sequence: TGTGCCATCACCCCGGCTAGCGGGATCTACAATGAGCAGTTCTTC. It specifies CAITPASGIYNEQFF.

The J gene is TRBJ2-3, the V gene TRBV11-3; 11 nucleotides line up with TRBD2. Unmatched junction bases numbered 7, after V lost 5 bases and J lost 6 bases. There are 15 residues in the CDR3. The V gene's germline CDR1 is SGHNT and CDR2 YENEEA. This CDR3 reads CASSKLAGDGDTQYF. In DNA form, the CDR3 reads TGTGCCAGCAGCAAACTAGCGGGGGACGGGGATACGCAGTATTTT.

V is TRBV11-1 and J is TRBJ2-5; a possible D gene is TRBD2 (6 bases). Per the germline V gene, CDR1 is SGHAT and CDR2 is FQDESV (reference sequence). V was cut by 5 bases and J by 4 bases, with 8 bases left in between. The CDR3 is 12 residues long. CDR3 sequence (DNA): TGTGCCAGCAGCCCAGCGGGAGAGACCCAGTACTTC. Encoded protein: CASSPAGETQYF.

The chain recombines TRBV2 with TRBJ2-5; TRBD2 agrees at 11 bases. The CDR3 loop spans 14 amino acids. Germline values: CDR1 SNHLY, CDR2 FYNNEI. V shed 6 bases, J shed 5 bases, and the junction held 5 bases outside the gene matches. The CDR3 reads CASRVLAGVETQYF. In nucleotides, the CDR3 is TGTGCCAGCAGGGTACTAGCGGGAGTGGAGACCCAGTACTTC.

This clone appeared a single time. CDR3 protein: CASSQDRAAVEQFF. In nucleotides, the CDR3 is TGTGCCAGCAGCCAAGATCGCGCGGCGGTGGAGCAGTTCTTC. V is TRBV3-1 (or the pseudogene TRBV3-2) and J is TRBJ2-1, with unresolved D. The germline V gene has CDR1 LGHDT and CDR2 YNNKEL (reference sequence). Trimming pared 0 bases from V and 10 bases from J, leaving 13 bases between. This CDR3 has 14 amino acids.

The V gene is TRBV30, the J gene TRBJ1-2, with D maybe TRBD1 (6 bases). This CDR3 is built from 14 residues. The V end was cut by 0 bases, the J end by 7 bases, with 15 bases between. CDR1 and CDR2 (germline): GTSNPN, SVGIG (reference sequence). CDR3 sequence (DNA): TGTGCCTGGAGTGTAGGCAGGGGAAGGGGTGGCTACACCTTC. Translated: CAWSVGRGRGGYTF.

This clone was seen only once. This chain connects TRBV4-3 to TRBJ1-1, with D perhaps matching TRBD1 (6 bases). Germline CDR1 reads LGHNA; CDR2 reads YSLEER. Trimming removed 2 bases at V and 5 bases at J, with 9 bases between. The CDR3 totals 13 residues. CDR3 sequence: CASSQIQGTEAFF. CDR3 bases: TGCGCCAGCAGCCAAATACAGGGAACTGAAGCTTTCTTT.

The chain recombines TRBV7-2 with TRBJ2-7, with 8 bases matching TRBD1. The CDR3 is made up of 14 amino acids. Germline V lookup: CDR1 SGHTA, CDR2 FQGNSA. J was trimmed by 5 bases and V by 7 bases; bases with no gene match: 10. The CDR3, as DNA: TGTGCCAGCAAACGGGCAGGGGGCGAAGACGAGCAGTACTTC. Its protein is CASKRAGGEDEQYF.

V gene TRBV19 combines with J gene TRBJ2-5, with D maybe TRBD1 (5 bases). Germline V lookup: CDR1 LNHDA, CDR2 SQIVND (reference sequence). With 0 bases removed from V and 4 bases from J, the gap between germline ends came to 12 bases. This CDR3 has 15 amino acids. The CDR3 nucleotides read TGTGCCAGTAGTATAGATTCGGCAGGGATAGAGACCCAGTACTTC. Encoded protein: CASSIDSAGIETQYF.

J is TRBJ1-5 and V is TRBV6-5, with 8 bases lining up with TRBD1. Trimming at V came to 4 bases and at J to 7 bases, leaving 6 bases not matched to a gene. The CDR3 spans 14 residues. Germline values: CDR1 MNHEY, CDR2 SVGAGI. CDR3 in DNA: TGTGCCAGCAGTTCTGGACAGGGTCGACAGCCCCAGCATTTT. Protein product: CASSSGQGRQPQHF.

This clone was observed a single time. V and J are TRBV9 and TRBJ1-1, with 7 positions matching TRBD1. Unmatched junction bases numbered 10, after V lost 3 bases and J lost 2 bases. Germline CDR1 is SGDLS and CDR2 is YYNGEE. CDR3 size: 16 residues. The chain's CDR3 is CASSEAPGQSNTEAFF. For the CDR3, the DNA is TGTGCCAGCAGCGAAGCTCCGGGACAGTCCAACACTGAAGCTTTCTTT.

The chain joins TRBV7-9 to TRBJ2-2; TRBD2 might be the D (7 bases). Germline CDR1 reads SEHNR; CDR2 reads FQNEAQ (reference sequence). The CDR3 spans 15 residues. Trimming pared 10 bases from V and 4 bases from J, leaving 19 bases between. The chain's CDR3 is CATFRAGAVTGELFF. CDR3 nucleotides: TGTGCCACCTTTCGGGCGGGGGCGGTCACCGGGGAGCTGTTTTTT.

This clone was counted a few times. The chain has TRBV5-4 and TRBJ2-1; TRBD2 is a possible D gene (5 bases). Trimming left V 1 base short and J 9 bases short, with 17 bases between. CDR1 and CDR2 from the germline V gene are SGHNT and YYREEE (reference sequence). There are 15 residues in the CDR3. The CDR3 sequence is CASSLRWELDGEQFF. As DNA, the CDR3 is TGTGCCAGCAGCTTGCGCTGGGAACTAGACGGTGAGCAGTTCTTC.

The rearrangement links TRBV14 to TRBJ2-1; 7 nucleotides align to TRBD2. Trimming took 1 base from V and 3 from J; bases not matched to a gene: 6. Germline values: CDR1 SGHDN, CDR2 FVKESK. The CDR3 sequence is 16 residues long. The CDR3 nucleotides are TGTGCCAGCAGCCAAGCTCGCGGGGGACTCTACAATGAGCAGTTCTTC. As protein: CASSQARGGLYNEQFF.

This sequence joins TRBV30 and TRBJ1-5; possible D gene TRBD1, 6 bases. Trimming took 2 bases from V and 4 from J, leaving 12 bases between them. In germline, CDR1 is GTSNPN, CDR2 SVGIG (reference sequence). This CDR3 comprises 14 residues. The CDR3 here is CAWSSGVGNQPQHF. The CDR3 DNA sequence: TGTGCCTGGAGTTCAGGGGTAGGTAATCAGCCCCAGCATTTT. The whole variable domain, filled in from reference TRBV30 and TRBJ1-5, reads SQTIHQWPATLVQPVGSPLSLECTVEGTSNPNLYWYRQAAGRGLQLLFYSVGIGQISSEVPQNLSASRPQDRQFILSSKKLLLSDSGFYLCAWSSGVGNQPQHFGDGTRLSIL.

The chain recombines TRBV7-2 with TRBJ2-7; possible D gene TRBD2, 6 bases. From germline, CDR1 is SGHTA and CDR2 FQGNSA. CDR3 length: 15 residues. The ends were cut back, 5 bases at V and 4 bases at J, with 18 bases in the middle. CDR3: CASSPPAGRFYEQYF. CDR3 bases: TGTGCCAGCAGCCCCCCCGCGGGAAGGTTTTACGAGCAGTACTTC.

The rearrangement uses TRBV3-1 (or the pseudogene TRBV3-2) and TRBJ2-5; 8 bases fit TRBD2. The germline V gene has CDR1 LGHDT and CDR2 YNNKEL (reference sequence). V shed 5 bases and J 3 bases; nucleotides not matched to a gene: 5. The CDR3 has 14 residues. CDR3 in amino acids: CASSFSGSEETQYF. The CDR3 DNA is TGTGCCAGCAGCTTCAGCGGGAGTGAAGAGACCCAGTACTTC.

The CDR3 here is CASSAWTGGMSGNTIYF. In DNA, the CDR3 is TGTGCCAGCAGCGCGTGGACAGGGGGCATGAGCGGAAACACCATATATTTT. This rearrangement joins TRBV11-2 to TRBJ1-3, with TRBD1 identical over 11 bases. CDR1 SGHAT and CDR2 FQNNGV come from the germline V gene. Trimming took 5 bases from V and 4 from J; bases not matched to a gene: 10. This CDR3 spans 17 amino acids.

This rearrangement joins TRBV20-1 to TRBJ2-3, with 7 positions matching TRBD1. This CDR3 has 11 amino acids. Trimming at V came to 2 bases and at J to 8 bases, leaving 1 base not matched to a gene. CDR1 is DFQATT, CDR2 SNEGSKA, per germline (reference sequence). The CDR3 reads CSARSGGTQYF. CDR3 DNA: TGCAGTGCTAGATCAGGGGGTACGCAGTATTTT.

The chain combines TRBV11-2 with TRBJ2-7; TRBD1 is a possible D gene (6 bases). There are 14 residues in the CDR3. Trimming stripped 3 bases from V and 2 bases from J, with 11 bases between. From germline, CDR1 is SGHAT and CDR2 FQNNGV. DNA for the CDR3: TGTGCCAGCAGCTTTAGGACAGAGGCCTACGAGCAGTACTTC. Translation: CASSFRTEAYEQYF.

This clone has only one observation. The chain links TRBV27 to TRBJ2-7; 7 bases are a match to TRBD2. Germline V gene lookup returns CDR1 MNHEY and CDR2 SMNVEV (reference sequence). There are 13 residues in the CDR3. J gave up 6 bases and V 5 bases, and 7 bases lay outside the gene matches. In DNA, the CDR3 is TGTGCCAGCAGTCCCCAGGGAGGGGTCGAGCAGTACTTC. Translated, it gives CASSPQGGVEQYF.

This chain joins TRBV14 and TRBJ2-1; 9 positions match TRBD2. V was clipped by 1 base and J by 0 bases; unmatched bases: 4. Germline assignment: CDR1 SGHDN and CDR2 FVKESK. The CDR3 is 17 residues long. Here the CDR3 DNA reads TGTGCCAGCAGCCAAGGACTAGCGGTACGCTCCTACAATGAGCAGTTCTTC. Translation: CASSQGLAVRSYNEQFF.

This sequence joins TRBV29-1 and TRBJ2-1; 8 positions agree with TRBD2. The germline gives CDR1 SQVTM, CDR2 ANQGSEA. This CDR3 has 13 amino acids. The V and J ends lost 4 bases and 4 bases, in that order; junction bases with no gene match: 3. This chain's CDR3 is CSVAGGPYNEQFF. CDR3 bases: TGCAGCGTTGCGGGAGGGCCGTACAATGAGCAGTTCTTC.

The V call is TRBV13, the J call TRBJ1-1; 7 bases map to TRBD1. Germline trimming cut 2 bases from V and 4 bases from J; bases unmatched to any gene: 4. The CDR3 covers 14 residues. Per germline, CDR1 PRHDT and CDR2 FYEKMQ (reference sequence). The CDR3, as DNA: TGTGCCAGCAGCTTATCAGGGGGAGGCACTGAAGCTTTCTTT. Translating it yields CASSLSGGGTEAFF.

This chain uses TRBV10-3 with TRBJ2-3; 9 positions match TRBD2. Looked up from germline, CDR1 is ENHRY and CDR2 is SYGVKD. V lost 4 bases, J lost 4 bases, and 0 bases stayed unmatched. The CDR3 totals 13 residues. The CDR3 spells CAISGTSADTQYF. In DNA, the CDR3 is TGTGCCATCAGTGGGACTAGCGCAGATACGCAGTATTTT.

The chain is built from TRBV7-8 and TRBJ2-7; D unclear. The CDR3 spans 14 residues. Between the trimmed V and J ends, which lost 1 base and 3 bases, there was a span of 10 bases. In germline, CDR1 is SGHVS, CDR2 FQNEAQ. The CDR3, as DNA: TGTGCCAGCAGCTTAGGTTGGCAGAACTACGAGCAGTACTTC. Protein sequence: CASSLGWQNYEQYF.

The chain joins TRBV30 to TRBJ2-7; D is possibly TRBD1 (6 bases). V shed 4 bases and J shed 4 bases, with 8 bases lying between them. Germline V gene lookup returns CDR1 GTSNPN and CDR2 SVGIG (reference sequence). The CDR3 consists of 11 residues. DNA for the CDR3: TGTGCCTGGACCACAGGGTACGAGCAGTACTTC. Residues: CAWTTGYEQYF.